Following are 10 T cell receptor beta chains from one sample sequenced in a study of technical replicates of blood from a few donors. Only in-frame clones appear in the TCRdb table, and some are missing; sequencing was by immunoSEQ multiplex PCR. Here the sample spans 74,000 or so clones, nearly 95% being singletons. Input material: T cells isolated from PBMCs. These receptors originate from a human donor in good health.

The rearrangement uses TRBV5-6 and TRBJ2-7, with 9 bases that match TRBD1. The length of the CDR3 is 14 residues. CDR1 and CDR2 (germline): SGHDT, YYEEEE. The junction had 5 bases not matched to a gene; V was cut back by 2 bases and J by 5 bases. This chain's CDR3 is CASSFGTGMHEQYF. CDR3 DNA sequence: TGTGCCAGCAGCTTCGGGACAGGGATGCACGAGCAGTACTTC.

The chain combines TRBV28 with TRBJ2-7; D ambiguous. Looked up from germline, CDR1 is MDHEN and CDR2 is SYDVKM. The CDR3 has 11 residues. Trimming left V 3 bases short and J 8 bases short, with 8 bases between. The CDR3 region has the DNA TGTGCCAGCAGTTTCAAGAACAAGCAGTACTTC. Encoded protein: CASSFKNKQYF.

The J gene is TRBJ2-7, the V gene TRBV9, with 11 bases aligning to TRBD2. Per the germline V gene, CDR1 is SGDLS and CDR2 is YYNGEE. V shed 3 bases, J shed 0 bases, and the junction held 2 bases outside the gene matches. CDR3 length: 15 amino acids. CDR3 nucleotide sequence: TGTGCCAGCAGCGCCGGGACTAGCGGCTCCTACGAGCAGTACTTC. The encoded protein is CASSAGTSGSYEQYF.

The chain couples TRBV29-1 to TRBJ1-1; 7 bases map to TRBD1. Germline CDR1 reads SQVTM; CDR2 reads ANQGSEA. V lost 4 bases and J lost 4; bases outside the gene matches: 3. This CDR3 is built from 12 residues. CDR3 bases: TGCAGCGTTGGGTCAGGGGGCACTGAAGCTTTCTTT. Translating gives CSVGSGGTEAFF.

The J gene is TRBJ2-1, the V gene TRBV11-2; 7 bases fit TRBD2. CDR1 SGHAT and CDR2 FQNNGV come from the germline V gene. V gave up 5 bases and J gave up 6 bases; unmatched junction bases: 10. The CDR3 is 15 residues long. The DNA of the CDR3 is TGTGCCAGCAGCCGCATCTTGGGGGGGGGCAATGAGCAGTTCTTC. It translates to CASSRILGGGNEQFF. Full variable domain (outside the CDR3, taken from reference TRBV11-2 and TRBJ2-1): EAGVAQSPRYKIIEKRQSVAFWCNPISGHATLYWYQQILGQGPKLLIQFQNNGVVDDSQLPKDRFSAERLKGVDSTLKIQPAKLEDSAVYLCASSRILGGGNEQFFGPGTRLTVL.

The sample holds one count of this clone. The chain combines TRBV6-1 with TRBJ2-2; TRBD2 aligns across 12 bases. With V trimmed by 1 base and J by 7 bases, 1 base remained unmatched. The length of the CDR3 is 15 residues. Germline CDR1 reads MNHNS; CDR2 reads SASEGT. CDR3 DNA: TGTGCCAGCAGTGAAGGACTAGCGGGAGTCGGGGAGCTGTTTTTT. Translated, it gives CASSEGLAGVGELFF.

CDR3 sequence (DNA): TGCGCCAGCAGCTTGGCCGGACAGAGCGAAGAACTTGAAGCTTTCTTT. This encodes CASSLAGQSEELEAFF. This sequence joins TRBV5-1 and TRBJ1-1, with D perhaps matching TRBD1 (6 bases). Trimming took off 0 bases at V and 7 bases at J, with 19 bases between the two ends. Germline V lookup: CDR1 SGHRS, CDR2 YFSETQ. The CDR3 extends over 16 amino acids.

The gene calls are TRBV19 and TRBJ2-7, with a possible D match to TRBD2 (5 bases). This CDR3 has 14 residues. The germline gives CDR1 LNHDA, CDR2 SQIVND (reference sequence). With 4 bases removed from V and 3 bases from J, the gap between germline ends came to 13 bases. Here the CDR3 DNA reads TGTGCCAGTAGTAAGCCGGGAATAAGCTACGAGCAGTACTTC. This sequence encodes CASSKPGISYEQYF.

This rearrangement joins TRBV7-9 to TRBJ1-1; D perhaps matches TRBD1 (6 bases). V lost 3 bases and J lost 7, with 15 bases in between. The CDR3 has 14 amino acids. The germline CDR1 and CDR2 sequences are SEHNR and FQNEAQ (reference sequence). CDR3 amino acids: CASSLGHSSGEAFF. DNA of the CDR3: TGTGCCAGCAGCTTGGGACACTCCTCAGGTGAAGCTTTCTTT. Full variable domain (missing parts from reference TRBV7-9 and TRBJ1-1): DTGVSQNPRHKITKRGQNVTFRCDPISEHNRLYWYRQTLGQGPEFLTYFQNEAQLEKSRLLSDRFSAERPKGSFSTLEIQRTEQGDSAMYLCASSLGHSSGEAFFGQGTRLTVV.

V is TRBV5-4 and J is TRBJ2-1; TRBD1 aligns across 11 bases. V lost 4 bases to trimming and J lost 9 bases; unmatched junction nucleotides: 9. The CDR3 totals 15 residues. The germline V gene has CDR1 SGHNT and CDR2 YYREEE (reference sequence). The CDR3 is CASSQGQGALPEQFF. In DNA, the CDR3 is TGTGCCAGCAGCCAAGGACAGGGGGCTCTCCCTGAGCAGTTCTTC.